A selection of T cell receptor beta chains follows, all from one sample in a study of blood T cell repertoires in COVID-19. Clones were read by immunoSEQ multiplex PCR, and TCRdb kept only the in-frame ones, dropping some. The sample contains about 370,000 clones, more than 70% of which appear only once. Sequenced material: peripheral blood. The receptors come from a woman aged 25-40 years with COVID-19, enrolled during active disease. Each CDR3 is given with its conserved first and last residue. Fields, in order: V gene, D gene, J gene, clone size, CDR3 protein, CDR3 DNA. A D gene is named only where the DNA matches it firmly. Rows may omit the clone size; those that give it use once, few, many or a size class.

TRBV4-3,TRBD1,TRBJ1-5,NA,CASSQDPQGAGQPQHF,TGCGCCAGCAGCCAAGACCCACAGGGGGCAGGGCAGCCCCAGCATTTT
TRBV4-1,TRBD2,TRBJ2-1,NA,CASSRNSGSHNEQFF,TGCGCCAGCAGCCGGAATAGCGGGAGTCACAATGAGCAGTTCTTC
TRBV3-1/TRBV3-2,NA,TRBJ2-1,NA,CASSQVGGGEQFF,TGTGCCAGCAGCCAAGTTGGGGGCGGTGAGCAGTTCTTC
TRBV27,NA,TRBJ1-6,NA,CASSRGPYNSPLHF,TGTGCCAGCAGTAGGGGCCCTTATAATTCACCCCTCCACTTT
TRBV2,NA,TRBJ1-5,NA,CASSGGREVNQPQHF,TGTGCCAGCAGTGGGGGGAGGGAAGTCAATCAGCCCCAGCATTTT
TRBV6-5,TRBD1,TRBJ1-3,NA,CASKLQGSGGNTIYF,TGTGCCAGCAAATTACAGGGGTCGGGTGGAAACACCATATATTTT
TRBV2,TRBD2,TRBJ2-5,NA,CASRLASGRGETQYF,TGTGCCAGCAGGTTGGCTAGCGGGAGAGGAGAGACCCAGTACTTC
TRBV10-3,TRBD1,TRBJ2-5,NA,CAIRTGETQYF,TGTGCCATCAGGACAGGGGAGACCCAGTACTTC
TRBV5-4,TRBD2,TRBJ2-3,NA,CASSLSTSGTDTQYF,TGTGCCAGCAGCTTATCGACTAGCGGCACAGATACGCAGTATTTT
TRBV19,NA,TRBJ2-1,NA,CASKGQGRSNEQFF,TGTGCCAGTAAGGGGCAGGGAAGGAGCAATGAGCAGTTCTTC
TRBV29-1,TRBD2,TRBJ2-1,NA,CSVPGTSGSFNEQFF,TGCAGCGTTCCAGGGACTAGCGGGAGCTTCAATGAGCAGTTCTTC
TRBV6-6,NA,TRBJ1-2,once,CASSYQGNYGYTF,TGTGCCAGCAGTTATCAGGGTAACTATGGCTACACCTTC
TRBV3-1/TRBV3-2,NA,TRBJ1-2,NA,CASSQDTLGYGYTF,TGTGCCAGCAGCCAAGACACCCTAGGCTATGGCTACACCTTC
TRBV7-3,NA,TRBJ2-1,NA,CASSTLASGYNEQFF,TGTGCCAGCAGCACCTTAGCGTCCGGCTACAATGAGCAGTTCTTC
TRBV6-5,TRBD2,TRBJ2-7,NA,CASSYSAGAYEQYF,TGTGCCAGCAGTTACTCGGCGGGAGCATACGAGCAGTACTTC
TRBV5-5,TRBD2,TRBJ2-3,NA,CASSLAGTSGFSSTDTQYF,TGTGCCAGCAGCTTGGCCGGGACTAGCGGTTTTTCTAGCACAGATACGCAGTATTTT
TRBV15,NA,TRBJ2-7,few,CATSRGQDKSYEQYF,TGTGCCACCAGCAGAGGACAGGACAAATCCTACGAGCAGTACTTC
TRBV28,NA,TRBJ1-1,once,CASSWTPNTEAFF,TGTGCCAGCAGTTGGACACCGAACACTGAAGCTTTCTTT
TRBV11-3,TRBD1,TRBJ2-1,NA,CASSPRDRVNNEQFF,TGTGCCAGCAGCCCCCGGGACAGGGTTAACAATGAGCAGTTCTTC
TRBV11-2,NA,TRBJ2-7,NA,CASSSHTRQDNEQYF,TGTGCCAGCAGCTCCCACACCCGACAGGACAACGAGCAGTACTTC
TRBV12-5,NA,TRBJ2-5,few,CASGLRPGEGKETQYF,TGTGCTAGTGGTTTGAGGCCAGGGGAGGGAAAAGAGACCCAGTACTTC
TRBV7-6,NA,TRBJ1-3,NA,CASSLAGTLSGNTIYF,TGTGCCAGCAGCTTAGCGGGGACTCTCTCTGGAAACACCATATATTTT
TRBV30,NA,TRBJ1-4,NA,CASSATNEKLFF,TGTGCCTCCAGCGCAACTAATGAAAAACTGTTTTTT
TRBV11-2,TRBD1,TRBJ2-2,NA,CASSPNRGPAGELFF,TGTGCCAGCAGCCCAAACAGGGGGCCCGCCGGGGAGCTGTTTTTT
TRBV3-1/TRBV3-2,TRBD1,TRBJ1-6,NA,CASSPADRGMNSPLHF,TGTGCCAGCAGCCCCGCAGACAGGGGAATGAATTCACCCCTCCACTTT
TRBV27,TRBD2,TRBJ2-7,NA,CATARAGGVYEQYF,TGTGCCACCGCGAGGGCGGGAGGGGTCTACGAGCAGTACTTC
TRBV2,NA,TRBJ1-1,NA,CASSGGQPNTEAFF,TGTGCCAGCAGTGGCGGACAGCCGAACACTGAAGCTTTCTTT
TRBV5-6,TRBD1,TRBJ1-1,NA,CASSEGALNTEAFF,TGTGCCAGCAGTGAGGGGGCCCTGAACACTGAAGCTTTCTTT
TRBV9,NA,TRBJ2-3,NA,CASSGQGGRDTQYF,TGTGCCAGCAGCGGTCAAGGGGGTCGGGATACGCAGTATTTT
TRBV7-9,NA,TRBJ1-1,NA,CASSLVGRLYTEAFF,TGTGCCAGCAGCTTAGTCGGCAGACTTTACACTGAAGCTTTCTTT
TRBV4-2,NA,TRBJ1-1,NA,CASSRALNTEAFF,TGTGCCAGCAGCCGGGCCCTTAACACTGAAGCTTTCTTT
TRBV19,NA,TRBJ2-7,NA,CASSISRASEQYF,TGTGCCAGTAGTATCTCCAGGGCCTCCGAGCAGTACTTC
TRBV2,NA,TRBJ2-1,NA,CATTVEGVYNEQFF,TGTGCCACCACGGTGGAGGGAGTCTACAATGAGCAGTTCTTC
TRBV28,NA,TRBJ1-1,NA,CASSLATMQAFF,TGTGCCAGCAGTTTAGCCACCATGCAGGCTTTCTTT
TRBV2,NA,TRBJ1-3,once,CAGGGLRGNTIYF,TGTGCGGGGGGAGGGCTAAGAGGAAACACCATATATTTT
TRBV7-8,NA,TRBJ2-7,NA,CASSLATVPLADPYEQYF,TGTGCCAGCAGCTTAGCAACTGTCCCTTTAGCGGACCCCTACGAGCAGTACTTC
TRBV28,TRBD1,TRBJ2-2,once,CASSPPGLRGPATTGELFF,TGTGCCAGCAGTCCCCCCGGGCTCAGGGGGCCGGCTACGACCGGGGAGCTGTTTTTT
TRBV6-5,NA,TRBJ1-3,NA,CASGQRSGNTIYF,TGTGCCAGCGGACAGCGCTCTGGAAACACCATATATTTT
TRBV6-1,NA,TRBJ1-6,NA,CASSEATGEESPLHF,TGTGCCAGCAGTGAAGCCACAGGCGAAGAGTCACCCCTCCACTTT
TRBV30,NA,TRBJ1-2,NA,CAWSVVSQGYTF,TGTGCCTGGAGTGTAGTCAGTCAGGGCTACACCTTC
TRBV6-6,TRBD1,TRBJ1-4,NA,CASSYESQGATELFF,TGTGCCAGCAGTTACGAGAGCCAGGGGGCGACGGAACTGTTTTTT
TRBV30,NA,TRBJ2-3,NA,CAWSSGGSGDTQYF,TGTGCCTGGAGTTCCGGGGGTTCTGGAGATACGCAGTATTTT
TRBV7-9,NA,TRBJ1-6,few,CASSLGGINSPLHF,TGTGCCAGCAGCTTAGGAGGAATTAATTCACCCCTCCACTTT
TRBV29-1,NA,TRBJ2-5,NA,CSVEGKTGAAETQYF,TGCAGCGTGGAGGGAAAAACAGGGGCAGCGGAGACCCAGTACTTC
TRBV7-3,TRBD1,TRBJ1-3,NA,CASSSDRSSGNTIYF,TGTGCCAGCAGCTCGGACAGGAGCTCTGGAAACACCATATATTTT
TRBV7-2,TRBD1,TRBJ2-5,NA,CASSTRQGQETQYF,TGTGCCAGCAGCACCCGACAGGGTCAAGAGACCCAGTACTTC
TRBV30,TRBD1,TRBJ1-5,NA,CAWTRGRDQPQHF,TGTGCCTGGACAAGGGGGCGGGATCAGCCCCAGCATTTT
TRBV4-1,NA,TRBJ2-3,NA,CASSLTRGGTDTQYF,TGCGCCAGCAGCCTGACTAGGGGTGGGACAGATACGCAGTATTTT
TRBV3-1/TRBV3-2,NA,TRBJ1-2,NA,CASSLSAGRGGYTF,TGTGCCAGCAGCCTGTCGGCGGGGCGGGGAGGCTACACCTTC
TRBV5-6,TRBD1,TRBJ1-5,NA,CASSLTPDRGSNQPQHF,TGTGCCAGCAGCTTAACCCCCGACAGGGGTAGCAATCAGCCCCAGCATTTT
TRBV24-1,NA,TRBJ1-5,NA,CATSRGGSNQPQHF,TGTGCCACCAGTCGGGGGGGTAGCAATCAGCCCCAGCATTTT